This is a list of T cell receptor beta chains from one sample in a study of early T cells in non-severe SARS-CoV-2 infection. One entry per CDR3 protein, called by TCRdb with MiXCR from the 5' RACE reads. The data contain about 33,000 distinct CDR3 sequences, roughly 4.5% of them singletons. Sequenced input: whole blood. These TCRs come from an adult who was a healthcare worker with PCR-confirmed SARS-CoV-2 infection or an uninfected control (not recorded which). Both conserved end residues are part of each CDR3. A D gene is named only where the DNA matches it firmly. Expanded clones get a size class; other rows say once, few or many, or leave the size out.

clone size	V gene	D gene	CDR3 length	J gene	CDR3 protein	CDR3 DNA
many	TRBV7-2	.	15	TRBJ1-1	CASSRQSGTHGEAFF	TGTGCCAGCAGCCGCCAGTCCGGGACACACGGTGAAGCTTTCTTT
many	TRBV7-2	.	15	TRBJ1-1	CASSLVGRMNTEAFF	TGTGCCAGCAGCTTAGTGGGTAGAATGAACACTGAAGCTTTCTTT
medium-sized	TRBV10-3	.	12	TRBJ2-5	CAIGPLQETQYF	TGTGCCATCGGGCCCTTACAAGAGACCCAGTACTTC
many	TRBV10-1	.	15	TRBJ2-4	CASSETVLGKNIQYF	TGCGCCAGCAGTGAAACGGTCTTGGGCAAAAACATTCAGTACTTC
many	TRBV3-1	TRBD1	14	TRBJ1-1	CASSHDRVGTEAFF	TGTGCCAGCAGCCACGACAGGGTAGGGACTGAAGCTTTCTTT
.	TRBV7-2	.	16	TRBJ2-3	CASSPSRLRSTDTQYF	TGTGCCAGCAGCCCGAGTAGACTAAGGAGCACAGATACGCAGTATTTT
many	TRBV11-2	.	15	TRBJ2-5	CASSLSATHQETQYF	TGTGCCAGCAGCTTATCTGCGACTCACCAAGAGACCCAGTACTTC
.	TRBV20-1	.	14	TRBJ2-3	CSAAGASYTDTQYF	TGCAGTGCCGCGGGGGCTTCGTACACAGATACGCAGTATTTT
many	TRBV29-1	TRBD1	13	TRBJ1-2	CSVERQGGNGYTF	TGCAGCGTTGAACGACAGGGAGGTAATGGCTACACCTTC
many	TRBV5-1	TRBD1	14	TRBJ1-4	CASNTGGGNEKLFF	TGCGCCAGCAACACAGGGGGCGGTAATGAAAAACTGTTTTTT
.	TRBV4-3	.	16	TRBJ1-1	CASSQDRERIVTEAFF	TGCGCCAGCAGCCAAGATCGAGAGCGGATCGTAACTGAAGCTTTCTTT
many	TRBV7-2	TRBD1	15	TRBJ2-1	CASSPGTGGFYEQFF	TGTGCCAGCAGCCCCGGGACAGGGGGGTTCTATGAGCAGTTCTTC
many	TRBV29-1	.	13	TRBJ2-4	CSVRGKLANIQYF	TGCAGCGTGCGAGGCAAACTCGCAAACATTCAGTACTTC
few	TRBV7-2	TRBD1	16	TRBJ2-4	CASSLAVGQGAGIQYF	TGTGCCAGCAGCTTAGCCGTGGGACAGGGGGCCGGCATTCAGTACTTC
many	TRBV4-3	TRBD1	16	TRBJ2-2	CASSELGGLNTGELFF	TGCGCCAGCTCCGAGCTAGGGGGCTTGAACACCGGGGAGCTGTTTTTT
many	TRBV5-1	.	15	TRBJ2-7	CASSLAQGPYEEQYF	TGCGCCAGCAGCTTGGCTCAGGGCCCTTATGAGGAGCAGTACTTC
many	TRBV15	.	15	TRBJ1-5	CATSRETGSNQPQHF	TGTGCCACCAGCAGGGAGACAGGCAGCAATCAGCCCCAGCATTTT
many	TRBV27	.	12	TRBJ1-2	CASRFPGIGYTF	TGTGCCAGCAGATTCCCAGGGATCGGCTACACCTTC
many	TRBV20-1	TRBD2	16	TRBJ2-4	CSAPDPSGGTKNIQYF	TGCAGTGCTCCAGACCCTAGCGGGGGGACTAAAAACATTCAGTACTTC
.	TRBV29-1	.	10	TRBJ2-5	CSVLQETQYF	TGCAGCGTCCTTCAAGAGACCCAGTACTTC
many	TRBV28	.	12	TRBJ2-3	CASRRITDTQYF	TGTGCCAGCAGGAGGATCACAGATACGCAGTATTTT
many	TRBV7-2	TRBD1	17	TRBJ1-2	CASSIRDRGRAAYGYTF	TGTGCCAGCAGCATCCGGGACAGGGGACGCGCGGCCTATGGCTACACCTTC
many	TRBV5-1	.	13	TRBJ1-2	CASSTTFNYGYTF	TGCGCCAGCAGCACGACATTCAACTATGGCTACACCTTC
many	TRBV20-1	TRBD2	16	TRBJ2-5	CSARALLAGVQETQYF	TGCAGTGCTAGAGCCTTACTAGCGGGGGTACAAGAGACCCAGTACTTC
many	TRBV29-1	.	13	TRBJ2-7	CSVELWNKGEQYF	TGCAGCGTTGAACTCTGGAATAAGGGCGAGCAGTACTTC
.	TRBV5-5	.	15	TRBJ1-6	CASSWTTGTGSPLHF	TGTGCCAGCAGCTGGACTACAGGGACCGGTTCACCCCTCCACTTT
many	TRBV7-2	.	13	TRBJ2-5	CASSLERQETQYF	TGTGCCAGCAGCTTAGAACGCCAAGAGACCCAGTACTTC
medium-sized	TRBV12-3/TRBV12-4	.	15	TRBJ1-2	CASSLKGGINYGYTF	TGTGCCAGCAGTTTGAAGGGGGGTATCAATTATGGCTACACCTTC
.	TRBV12-3/TRBV12-4	.	12	TRBJ2-7	CASSSEIYEQYF	TGTGCCAGCTCGTCGGAGATCTACGAGCAGTACTTC
many	TRBV7-9	.	12	TRBJ1-1	CASSLDRVEAFF	TGTGCCAGCAGCTTAGACAGGGTTGAAGCTTTCTTT
once	TRBV29-1	TRBD2	12	TRBJ2-5	CSVRLAVETQYF	TGCAGCGTTAGACTAGCGGTAGAGACCCAGTACTTC
many	TRBV29-1	.	13	TRBJ2-3	CSVAGPFTDTQYF	TGCAGCGTTGCGGGACCCTTCACAGATACGCAGTATTTT
few	TRBV28	.	13	TRBJ2-3	CASSLADTDTQYF	TGTGCCAGCAGTTTAGCGGACACAGATACGCAGTATTTT
many	TRBV6-5	.	13	TRBJ2-7	CASSPSSRYEQYF	TGTGCCAGCAGTCCGAGTAGTCGCTACGAGCAGTACTTC
many	TRBV7-6	TRBD1	17	TRBJ1-5	CASSMEPGQATNQPQHF	TGTGCCAGCAGCATGGAACCGGGACAGGCGACCAATCAGCCCCAGCATTTT
many	TRBV4-3	.	15	TRBJ1-6	CASSSGEVNNSPLHF	TGCGCCAGCAGCTCCGGTGAGGTGAATAATTCACCCCTCCACTTT
many	TRBV11-2	.	15	TRBJ2-7	CASSLPGRGFYEQYF	TGTGCCAGCAGCCTACCGGGACGGGGGTTCTACGAGCAGTACTTC
many	TRBV18	.	14	TRBJ1-2	CASSPGRQDYGYTF	TGTGCCAGCTCACCGGGCAGACAGGACTATGGCTACACCTTC
.	TRBV19	.	11	TRBJ1-2	CASSSVNGYTF	TGTGCCAGTAGTTCGGTGAATGGCTACACCTTC
many	TRBV6-6	.	14	TRBJ2-3	CASSYARLTDTQYF	TGTGCCAGCAGTTACGCGCGCCTCACAGATACGCAGTATTTT
.	TRBV6-2/TRBV6-3	.	14	TRBJ2-2	CASSWPPRDRELFF	TGTGCCAGCAGTTGGCCCCCCAGGGACCGGGAGCTGTTTTTT
many	TRBV7-6	.	16	TRBJ2-1	CASRSTTGSSYNEQFF	TGTGCCAGCAGATCTACGACAGGCAGCTCCTACAATGAGCAGTTCTTC
many	TRBV2	TRBD2	15	TRBJ2-3	CASSVERGYTDTQYF	TGTGCCAGCAGTGTAGAGCGGGGGTACACAGATACGCAGTATTTT
.	TRBV28	TRBD1	17	TRBJ1-3	CASSRTEGTASGNTIYF	TGTGCCAGCAGCCGAACTGAAGGGACAGCCTCTGGAAACACCATATATTTT
.	TRBV7-9	TRBD2	15	TRBJ2-7	CASSSPGLAVYEQYF	TGTGCCAGCAGCTCGCCGGGACTAGCGGTTTACGAGCAGTACTTC
few	TRBV12-3/TRBV12-4	.	13	TRBJ1-1	CASKRQSNTEAFF	TGTGCCAGCAAACGACAGTCTAACACTGAAGCTTTCTTT
few	TRBV9	.	17	TRBJ2-6	CASSVLSGVDGANVLTF	TGTGCCAGCAGCGTACTATCAGGTGTTGATGGGGCCAACGTCCTGACTTTC
many	TRBV27	.	15	TRBJ1-4	CASSSQGMTNEKLFF	TGTGCCAGCAGTTCCCAGGGGATGACTAATGAAAAACTGTTTTTT
many	TRBV10-2	.	15	TRBJ2-6	CASSASISGANVLTF	TGCGCCAGCAGTGCGTCGATCTCTGGGGCCAACGTCCTGACTTTC
many	TRBV11-2	.	14	TRBJ1-1	CASSLYQTSLGAFF	TGTGCCAGCAGCTTATATCAAACCAGCCTTGGAGCTTTCTTT
many	TRBV14	.	11	TRBJ2-2	CASSQTGELFF	TGTGCCAGCAGCCAAACCGGGGAGCTGTTTTTT
.	TRBV28	.	17	TRBJ1-1	CASTLLVSLGRATEAFF	TGTGCCAGCACCCTTCTGGTTTCCCTGGGCCGCGCCACTGAAGCTTTCTTT